This T cell receptor beta chain was identified during a study of blood T cell repertoires in COVID-19. Study-wide context: The samples span acute and convalescent COVID-19 from the United States, Italy and Spain. In each case, the material was cDNA or gDNA derived from T cells, B-cell-depleted T cells, or PBMCs.

Participants' reported clinical history set cohort assignment. V shed 4 bases and J shed 6 bases, with 14 bases lying between them. The CDR3 totals 14 residues. Germline CDR1 reads SGHKS; CDR2 reads YYEKEE (reference sequence). TCRdb's table, derived via immunoSEQ multiplex PCR, lists solely in-frame clones and lacks some. This repertoire shows about 300,000 clones, 75% to 90% found once; its top ten account for around 1.7%. This clonotype was obtained from a woman aged 40 to 50 who had recovered from COVID-19. V and J are TRBV5-5 and TRBJ1-5; D is unresolved. Sequencing input: PBMCs or T cells enriched from blood (not recorded which). The DNA of the CDR3 is TGTGCCAGCAGCCCCCTAGAAGAGGGTCAGCCCCAGCATTTT. Encoded protein: CASSPLEEGQPQHF.